This TCR beta chain was captured by sequencing in a study of technical replicates of blood from several donors. Using immunoSEQ multiplex PCR, the repertoire was profiled, and TCRdb retains in-frame clones only, with some absent. The profile shows under 15,000 clones, 92% of them singletons. Trimming removed 4 bases from V and 6 bases from J; junction bases left unmatched: 8. The CDR3 is 14 residues long. The germline V gene has CDR1 SGHRS and CDR2 YFSETQ. The gene calls are TRBV5-1 and TRBJ1-2; 8 positions agree with TRBD1. Sequencing was performed on PBMCs. This receptor was obtained from a human donor in good health. The CDR3 coding sequence is TGCGCCAGCAGCGCAGGGGGCCGAGGAGATGGCTACACCTTC. This gives the protein CASSAGGRGDGYTF.